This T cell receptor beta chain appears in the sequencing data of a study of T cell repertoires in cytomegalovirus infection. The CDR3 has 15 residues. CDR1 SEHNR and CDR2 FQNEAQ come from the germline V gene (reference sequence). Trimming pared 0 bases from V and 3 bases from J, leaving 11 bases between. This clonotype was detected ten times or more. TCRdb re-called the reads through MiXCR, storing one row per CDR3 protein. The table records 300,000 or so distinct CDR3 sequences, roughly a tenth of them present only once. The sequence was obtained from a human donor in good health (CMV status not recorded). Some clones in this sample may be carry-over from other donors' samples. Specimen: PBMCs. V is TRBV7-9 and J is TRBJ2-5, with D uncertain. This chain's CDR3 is CASSLASSVEETQYF. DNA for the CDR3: TGTGCCAGCAGCTTAGCGAGTTCGGTAGAAGAGACCCAGTACTTC.